Listed below are T cell receptor beta chains from one sample, sequenced in a study of blood T cells in healthy people across ages. TCRdb re-called the 5' RACE reads with MiXCR, one entry per CDR3 protein. The sample contains 800,000 to 950,000 distinct CDR3 sequences, 25% to 30% of which appear only once. These data were also reused for a study on T cells of mothers and their children.

Specimen: blood. These receptors were obtained from a middle-aged woman in good health. The CDR3 runs from the conserved cysteine through the conserved F or W. Size values are once, few and many counts, or a class for expanded clones, and some rows have none.

v_call	cdr3_length	clone_size	j_call	cdr3_aa
TRBV6-2/TRBV6-3	14	few	TRBJ1-5	CASDMDRVNQPQHF
TRBV5-1	15	few	TRBJ2-1	CASSLRAGGGDEQFF
TRBV29-1	17	.	TRBJ2-5	CSVPAEKGSKGYNEQYF
TRBV9	17	.	TRBJ1-2	CASSETPGPHPNYGYTF
TRBV20-1	17	few	TRBJ2-5	CSARVPGSPTGQETQYF
TRBV4-3	16	many	TRBJ2-6	CASSLFRVTGANVLTF
TRBV7-9	17	.	TRBJ1-2	CASTNDPGTGDNYGYTF
TRBV28	15	.	TRBJ1-5	CASKLSDRGNQPQHF
TRBV12-3/TRBV12-4	13	.	TRBJ2-5	CASGGTAQETQYF
TRBV3-1	15	.	TRBJ1-1	CASSQSRGGNTEAFF
TRBV12-3/TRBV12-4	15	many	TRBJ1-2	CASSLTLGDNRGYTF
TRBV20-1	10	many	TRBJ2-4	CSATENIQYF
TRBV29-1	16	few	TRBJ2-6	CSVGTGGISGANVLTF
TRBV20-1	12	few	TRBJ1-5	CSATTGFQPQHF
TRBV16	14	few	TRBJ1-1	CASSQSLGGTEAFF
TRBV6-2/TRBV6-3	11	.	TRBJ2-7	CASTGLSEQYF
TRBV20-1	15	few	TRBJ2-4	CSALNGGERMDIQYF
TRBV15	15	.	TRBJ2-3	CATSRDRRGTDTQYF
TRBV12-5	16	.	TRBJ2-1	CASGLVLGQGLNEQFF
TRBV7-6	12	many	TRBJ2-7	CASSSAGVEQYF
TRBV29-1	14	.	TRBJ1-1	CSVLDTGQNTEAFF
TRBV28	12	.	TRBJ1-2	CASRQNSEGYTF
TRBV20-1	15	many	TRBJ2-7	CSAPGGGQGWSGQYF
TRBV27	16	many	TRBJ2-3	CASRQETGTSTDTQYF
TRBV5-6	16	.	TRBJ2-5	CASSLIGGGAQETQYF
TRBV9	13	few	TRBJ1-1	CASSVDYSTEAFF
TRBV24-1	14	many	TRBJ1-2	CATSDGGPNYGYTF
TRBV6-5	15	.	TRBJ1-1	CASSFLGRAGTEAFF
TRBV20-1	14	few	TRBJ2-7	CSARPAGALYEQYF
TRBV9	13	few	TRBJ2-3	CASSVALLDTQYF
TRBV7-9	18	once	TRBJ2-5	CASSTSSGSLGPQETQYF
TRBV2	18	few	TRBJ1-4	CASSDLRQGAKISEKLFF
TRBV28	14	once	TRBJ1-1	CASGNRVLYTEAFF
TRBV29-1	13	.	TRBJ2-1	CSVSLRGGNEQFF
TRBV20-1	17	.	TRBJ1-6	CSARDQVGTGNNSPLHF
TRBV7-2	13	.	TRBJ1-1	CASSLASNRGAFF
TRBV11-2	14	.	TRBJ1-1	CASSLVSRAPEAFF
TRBV10-3	15	few	TRBJ2-3	CAISVGRGGPNTQYF
TRBV4-2	16	many	TRBJ1-4	CASSQDGTGDNEKLFF
TRBV7-2	13	many	TRBJ2-5	CASSKPAKETQYF
TRBV5-1	14	.	TRBJ2-1	CASSFGSAGNEQFF
TRBV20-1	14	.	TRBJ2-3	CSARRQSSTDTQYF
TRBV12-5	15	many	TRBJ2-1	CASAPLSTQYNEQFF
TRBV5-1	15	.	TRBJ2-1	CASSFRDRAANEQFF
TRBV5-5	18	.	TRBJ1-1	CASSLNPQGGGVNTEAFF
TRBV4-1	15	many	TRBJ2-2	CASSQDLTAPGELFF
TRBV21-1	14	few	TRBJ2-5	CASSKGQLQETQYF
TRBV5-6	16	.	.	CASSLLGQGGQGTQYF